These 3 T cell receptor beta chains were all obtained from the same sample, sequenced in a study of shared clonotypes between healthy human individuals. Repertoires were generated with immunoSEQ multiplex PCR, while TCRdb's copy carries only in-frame clones and drops some. This sample has around 95,000 clones, with around two thirds found just once. The sample consisted of memory CD8+ T cells sorted from blood. Documented subset: CD45RO+ cells pooled with CCR7-negative TemRA cells. The receptors here all came from a man in his thirties or forties in good health.

A single count supports this clone. Other DNA sequences from this sample encode an identical CDR3 as well. V and J are TRBV28 and TRBJ2-7; the D is unclear. V was cut by 3 bases and J by 4 bases, with 4 bases left in between. CDR3 length: 11 amino acids. The germline V gene encodes CDR1 MDHEN and CDR2 SYDVKM. This CDR3 is CASSFVYEQYF. The CDR3 region has the DNA TGTGCCAGCAGTTTTGTTTACGAGCAGTACTTC.

In DNA form, the CDR3 reads TGTGCCAGCGCCGCAGTCTCCTACGAGCAGTACTTC. Translation: CASAAVSYEQYF. The chain is built from TRBV6-5 and TRBJ2-7, with unresolved D. The germline V and J ends were trimmed by 8 bases and 0 bases, with 8 bases remaining between them. The CDR3 totals 12 residues. Germline CDR1 reads MNHEY; CDR2 reads SVGAGI.

This clone was seen a single time. This chain links TRBV7-9 with TRBJ2-3, with D perhaps matching TRBD1 (5 bases). Trimming cost V 5 bases and J 7 bases, with 10 bases left between them. Germline lookup yields CDR1 SEHNR and CDR2 FQNEAQ (reference sequence). The CDR3 is 12 residues long. The CDR3 DNA sequence: TGTGCCAGCAGCAAGGGGTTGAATACGCAGTATTTT. Translating it yields CASSKGLNTQYF.